Listed below are T cell receptor beta chains from one sample, sequenced in a study of cytomegalovirus exposure and HLA in healthy donors. TCRdb keeps only in-frame clones here, not all; method: immunoSEQ multiplex PCR. The sample lists approximately 190,000 clones; more than 60% were seen once. The specimen was PBMCs. The receptors derive from a woman aged 25-40 years in good health and CMV-seropositive. CDR3s include the opening cysteine and the closing phenylalanine or tryptophan.

J,V,CDR3
TRBJ2-1,TRBV28,CASGDLSSYNEQFF
TRBJ2-7,TRBV2,CASSDPGTGSAEQYF
TRBJ2-1,TRBV2,CASTKSGGSYNEQFF
TRBJ2-3,TRBV28,CASSKGGLTDTQYF
TRBJ1-3,TRBV5-1,CASSLASGNTIYF
TRBJ1-2,TRBV28,CASRLSPGSPEGYTF
TRBJ2-1,TRBV29-1,CSVEGDYNEQFF
TRBJ2-1,TRBV5-1,CASSLALAGGREQFF
TRBJ1-1,TRBV18,CASSPQPGVGDTEAFF
TRBJ2-5,TRBV4-3,CASSQVGGGGTQYF
TRBJ2-1,TRBV5-1,CASSLVAGLYNEQFF
TRBJ2-3,TRBV5-1,CASSPGTSGGDTQYF
TRBJ2-3,TRBV28,CASRTSGRSHTQYF
TRBJ1-2,TRBV5-1,CASSTVDTIGGYTF
TRBJ2-7,TRBV11-2,CASSLWTGGISSEQYF
TRBJ2-3,TRBV4-3,CASSRGRADTQYF
TRBJ2-7,TRBV27,CASGPLPGGYEQYF
TRBJ1-6,TRBV9,CASSVVSGGDSPLHF
TRBJ2-3,TRBV4-3,CASSQAIGVGDTQYF
TRBJ2-5,TRBV4-2,CASSQQRLAEETQYF
TRBJ2-3,TRBV28,CASSLLARPGNTQYF
TRBJ1-4,TRBV7-9,CASTRGLNEKLFF
TRBJ2-4,TRBV30,CASRGGALAKNIQYF
TRBJ2-7,TRBV28,CASSSGRQGSEQYF
TRBJ2-1,TRBV16,CASSQFPSLGNEQFF
TRBJ1-5,TRBV10-3,CAISGQGGDQPQHF
TRBJ1-5,TRBV5-1,CASSLGQGDQPQHF
TRBJ2-7,TRBV6-1,CASSEGDSGPPGEQYF
TRBJ2-7,TRBV28,CASRRRTGKTYEQYF